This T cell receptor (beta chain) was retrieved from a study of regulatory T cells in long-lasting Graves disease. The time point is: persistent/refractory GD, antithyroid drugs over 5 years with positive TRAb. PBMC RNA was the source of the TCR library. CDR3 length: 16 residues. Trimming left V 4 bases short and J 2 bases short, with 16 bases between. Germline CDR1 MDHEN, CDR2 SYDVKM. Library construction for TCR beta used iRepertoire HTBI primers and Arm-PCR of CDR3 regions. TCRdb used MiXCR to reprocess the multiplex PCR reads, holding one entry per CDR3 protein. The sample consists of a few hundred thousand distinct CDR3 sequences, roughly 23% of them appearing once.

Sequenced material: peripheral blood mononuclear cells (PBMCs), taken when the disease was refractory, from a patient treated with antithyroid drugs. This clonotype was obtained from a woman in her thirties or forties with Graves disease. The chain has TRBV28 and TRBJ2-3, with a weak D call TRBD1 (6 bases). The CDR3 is CASSSQVTGSTDTQYF. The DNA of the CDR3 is TGTGCCAGCAGTTCCCAAGTCACAGGGTCCACAGATACGCAGTATTTT. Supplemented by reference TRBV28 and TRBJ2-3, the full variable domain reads DVKVTQSSRYLVKRTGEKVFLECVQDMDHENMFWYRQDPGLGLRLIYFSYDVKMKEKGDIPEGYSVSREKKERFSLILESASTNQTSMYLCASSSQVTGSTDTQYFGPGTRLTVL.